This TCR beta chain comes out of a study of T cell repertoires in cytomegalovirus infection. Comment on this clonotype: The antigen is not known.

TCRdb processed the reads anew with MiXCR; each CDR3 protein has one entry. The data show about 310,000 distinct CDR3 sequences, approximately 25% seen once. The receptor's source is a human donor in good health (CMV status not recorded). Some clones in this sample may be carry-over from other donors' samples. The sequencing used cultured PBMCs, collected from culture after CMV antigen stimulation.

CDR3 coding DNA: TGCGCCAGCAGCCAGGCGCCCTCGGGGGCCAACTCCTACAATGAGCAGTTCTTC. It specifies CASSQAPSGANSYNEQFF. The rearrangement links TRBV4-1 to TRBJ2-1, with D perhaps matching TRBD1 or TRBD2 (6 bases each). Deletions cut 3 bases from V and 0 bases from J, with 18 bases between. Germline V lookup: CDR1 MGHRA, CDR2 YSYEKL. The CDR3 spans 18 residues.